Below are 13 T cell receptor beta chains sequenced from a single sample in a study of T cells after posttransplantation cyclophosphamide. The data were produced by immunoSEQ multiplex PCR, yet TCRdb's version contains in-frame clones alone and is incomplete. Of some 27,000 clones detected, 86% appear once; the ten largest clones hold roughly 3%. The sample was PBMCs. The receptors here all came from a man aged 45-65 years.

CDR3 region: CASSLETGREQYF. CDR3 nucleotides: TGTGCCAGCAGCTTAGAGACGGGTCGGGAGCAGTACTTC. The chain links TRBV11-3 to TRBJ2-7, with D unresolved. CDR3 size: 13 residues. Trimming shortened V by 0 bases and J by 7 bases, and 10 bases separated the two germline ends. Germline V CDR1 and CDR2: SGHNT, YENEEA.

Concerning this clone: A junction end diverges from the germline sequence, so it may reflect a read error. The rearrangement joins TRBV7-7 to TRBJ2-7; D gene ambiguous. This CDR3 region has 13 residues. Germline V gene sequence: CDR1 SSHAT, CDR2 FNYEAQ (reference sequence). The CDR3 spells CASSLDSSGEQYF. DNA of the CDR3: TGTGCTAGCAGCTTAGACTCCTCTGGCGAGCAGTACTTC.

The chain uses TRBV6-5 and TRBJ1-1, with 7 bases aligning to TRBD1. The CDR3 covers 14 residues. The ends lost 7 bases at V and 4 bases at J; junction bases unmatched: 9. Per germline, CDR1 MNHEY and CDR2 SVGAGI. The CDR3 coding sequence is TGTGCCAGCAACCTGGACAGGAAAACCACTGAAGCTTTCTTT. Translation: CASNLDRKTTEAFF.

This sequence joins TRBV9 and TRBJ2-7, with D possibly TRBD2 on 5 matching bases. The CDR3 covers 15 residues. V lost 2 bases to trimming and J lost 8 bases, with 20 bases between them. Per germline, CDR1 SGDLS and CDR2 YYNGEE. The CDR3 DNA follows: TGTGCCAGCAGCGTTTACCCAGGAGGTAGTTCTAAGCAGTACTTC. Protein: CASSVYPGGSSKQYF. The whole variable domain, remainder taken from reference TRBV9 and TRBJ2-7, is DSGVTQTPKHLITATGQRVTLRCSPRSGDLSVYWYQQSLDQGLQFLIQYYNGEERAKGNILERFSAQQFPDLHSELNLSSLELGDSALYFCASSVYPGGSSKQYFGPGTRLTVT.

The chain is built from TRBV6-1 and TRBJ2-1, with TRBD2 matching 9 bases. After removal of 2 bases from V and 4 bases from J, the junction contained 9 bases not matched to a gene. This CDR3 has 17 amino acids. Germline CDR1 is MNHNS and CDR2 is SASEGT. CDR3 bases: TGTGCCAGCAGTGAACGTCTGACTAGCGGATTATACAATGAGCAGTTCTTC. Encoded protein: CASSERLTSGLYNEQFF.

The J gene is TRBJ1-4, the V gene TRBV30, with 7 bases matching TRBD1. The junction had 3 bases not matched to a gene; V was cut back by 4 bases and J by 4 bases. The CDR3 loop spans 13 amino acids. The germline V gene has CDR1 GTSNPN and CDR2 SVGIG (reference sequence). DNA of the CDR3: TGTGCCTGGAACAGGGGAGGTAATGAAAAACTGTTTTTT. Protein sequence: CAWNRGGNEKLFF.

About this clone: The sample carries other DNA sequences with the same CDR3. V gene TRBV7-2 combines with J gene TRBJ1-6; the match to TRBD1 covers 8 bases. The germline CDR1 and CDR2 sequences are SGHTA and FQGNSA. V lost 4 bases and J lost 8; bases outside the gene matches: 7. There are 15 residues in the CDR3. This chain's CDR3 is CASSSSTGADSPLHF. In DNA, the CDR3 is TGTGCCAGCAGCTCTTCGACAGGGGCGGATTCACCCCTCCACTTT.

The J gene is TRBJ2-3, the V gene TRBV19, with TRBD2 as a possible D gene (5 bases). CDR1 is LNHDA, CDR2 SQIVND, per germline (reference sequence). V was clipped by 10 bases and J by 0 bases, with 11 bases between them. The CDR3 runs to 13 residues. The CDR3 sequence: CATSTTSTDTQYF. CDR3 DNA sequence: TGTGCCACCTCGACTACTAGCACAGATACGCAGTATTTT.

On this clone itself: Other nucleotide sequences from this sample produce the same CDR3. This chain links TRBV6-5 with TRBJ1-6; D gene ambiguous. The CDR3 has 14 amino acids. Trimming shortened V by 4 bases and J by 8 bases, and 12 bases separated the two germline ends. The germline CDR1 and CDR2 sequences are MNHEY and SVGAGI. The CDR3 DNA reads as TGTGCCAGCAGTTCAAGTCGGCGGGATTCACCCCTCCACTTT. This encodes CASSSSRRDSPLHF.

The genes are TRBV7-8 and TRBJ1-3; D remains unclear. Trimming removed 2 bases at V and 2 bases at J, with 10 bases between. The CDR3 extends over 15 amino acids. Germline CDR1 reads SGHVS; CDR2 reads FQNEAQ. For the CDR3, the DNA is TGTGCCAGCAGCTTATCTATGCGTACTGGAAACACCATATATTTT. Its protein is CASSLSMRTGNTIYF.

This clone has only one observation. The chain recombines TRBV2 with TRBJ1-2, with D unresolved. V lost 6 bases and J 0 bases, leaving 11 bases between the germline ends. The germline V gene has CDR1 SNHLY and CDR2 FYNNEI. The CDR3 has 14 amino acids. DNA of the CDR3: TGTGCCAGCAGGCATGACGGAGCTAACTATGGCTACACCTTC. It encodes CASRHDGANYGYTF.

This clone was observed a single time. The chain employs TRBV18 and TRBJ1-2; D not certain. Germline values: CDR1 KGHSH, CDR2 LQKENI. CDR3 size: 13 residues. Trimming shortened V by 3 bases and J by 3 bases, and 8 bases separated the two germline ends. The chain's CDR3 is CASSPRGDYGYTF. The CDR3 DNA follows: TGTGCCAGCTCACCCCGGGGTGACTATGGCTACACCTTC.

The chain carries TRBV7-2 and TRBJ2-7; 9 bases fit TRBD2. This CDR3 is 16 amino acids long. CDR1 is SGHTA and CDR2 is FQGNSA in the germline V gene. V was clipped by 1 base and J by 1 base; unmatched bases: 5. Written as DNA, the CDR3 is TGTGCCAGCAGCTTAGATTTGCGGGGGGGTTCCTACGAGCAGTACTTC. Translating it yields CASSLDLRGGSYEQYF.